The 17 T cell receptor beta chains listed next were all sequenced from one sample in a study of cytomegalovirus exposure and HLA in healthy donors. The PCR had 60 Vbeta and 13 Jbeta primers. Libraries were prepared by immunoSEQ multiplex PCR; TCRdb keeps only in-frame clonotypes and omits some of them. The data hold fewer than 200,000 clones, with about 90% observed a single time. The sample was PBMCs. The source is a girl in the first two years of life in good health and CMV-seronegative.

The chain couples TRBV27 to TRBJ2-7, with D perhaps TRBD1 (6 bases). The V end lost 5 bases, the J end lost 2 bases, and 10 bases lay between the germline ends. The CDR3 runs 13 residues. Germline V gene sequence: CDR1 MNHEY, CDR2 SMNVEV (reference sequence). The CDR3 protein is CASSAQGPYEQYF. CDR3 DNA: TGTGCCAGCAGTGCACAGGGCCCCTACGAGCAGTACTTC.

The chain has TRBV5-1 and TRBJ2-7; D gene ambiguous. The germline V gene encodes CDR1 SGHRS and CDR2 YFSETQ. Trimming cost V 4 bases and J 2 bases, with 7 bases left between them. The CDR3 contains 12 residues. The CDR3, as DNA: TGCGCCAGCAGCAGAGCCCCCTACGAGCAGTACTTC. As protein: CASSRAPYEQYF.

In nucleotides, the CDR3 is TGTGCCGGGAGAGCGGGAGGGCCGGTCAATGAGCAGTTCTTC. Translated, it gives CAGRAGGPVNEQFF. The chain employs TRBV19 and TRBJ2-1, with 10 bases aligning to TRBD2. Germline CDR1 LNHDA, CDR2 SQIVND (reference sequence). The trim removed 11 bases at V and 6 bases at J, leaving 10 bases unmatched. The CDR3 length is 14 residues.

J is TRBJ2-2 and V is TRBV10-3; D is possibly TRBD1 (6 bases). The CDR3 is made up of 13 amino acids. Trimming shortened V by 8 bases and J by 0 bases, and 7 bases separated the two germline ends. CDR1 and CDR2 from the germline V gene are ENHRY and SYGVKD. CDR3 amino acids: CAIGTPNTGELFF. The CDR3, as DNA: TGTGCCATCGGGACACCGAACACCGGGGAGCTGTTTTTT.

J is TRBJ2-7 and V is TRBV4-1; 9 nucleotides align to TRBD1. This CDR3 has 14 amino acids. V trimming: 2 bases; J trimming: 4 bases; junction bases outside the gene matches: 3. CDR1 MGHRA and CDR2 YSYEKL come from the germline V gene. In DNA, the CDR3 is TGCGCCAGCAGCCAACTACAGGGGGCTTACGAGCAGTACTTC. Protein product: CASSQLQGAYEQYF.

The chain employs TRBV2 and TRBJ1-3; D is uncertain. Germline V gives CDR1 SNHLY, CDR2 FYNNEI. Deletions cut 4 bases from V and 0 bases from J, with 13 bases between. The CDR3 contains 16 residues. Written as DNA, the CDR3 is TGTGCCAGCAGTGTCACCTTACCTAGCTCTGGAAACACCATATATTTT. It translates to CASSVTLPSSGNTIYF.

V usage is TRBV5-4 and J usage is TRBJ1-2; 8 nucleotides agree with TRBD1. The V and J ends lost 4 bases and 7 bases, in that order; junction bases with no gene match: 9. The germline gives CDR1 SGHNT, CDR2 YYREEE (reference sequence). The CDR3 has 14 residues. In DNA form, the CDR3 reads TGTGCCAGCAGCCGGTGGACAGGGCTTGGTGGCTACACCTTC. Its translation: CASSRWTGLGGYTF.

The rearrangement links TRBV4-2 to TRBJ2-7; D not certain. Looked up from germline, CDR1 is LGHNA and CDR2 is YNFKEQ. V was clipped by 1 base and J by 9 bases, with 19 bases between them. The CDR3 totals 15 residues. In DNA, the CDR3 is TGTGCCAGCAGCCAAGGCAATAGGCCGGGTTCTTTGCAGTACTTC. Its translation is CASSQGNRPGSLQYF.

The CDR3 DNA follows: TGTGCCAGCAGTGAGGTGGGACTAGCGGGGGGCAATGGGGAGTTCTTC. Residues: CASSEVGLAGGNGEFF. The rearrangement uses TRBV6-1 and TRBJ2-1; 15 nucleotides line up with TRBD2. Trimming cost V 3 bases and J 14 bases; bases outside gene matches: 11. The CDR3 has 16 residues. Germline CDR1 MNHNS, CDR2 SASEGT.

The chain recombines TRBV7-9 with TRBJ2-3; 7 nucleotides line up with TRBD1. Losses at the gene ends were 5 bases for V and 3 bases for J; bases not matched to a gene: 11. This CDR3 contains 16 residues. Germline loops: CDR1 SEHNR, CDR2 FQNEAQ (reference sequence). The CDR3 region has the DNA TGTGCCAGCAGCCTATCACAGGGGCCAACTACAGATACGCAGTATTTT. This translates into CASSLSQGPTTDTQYF.

The chain joins TRBV7-9 to TRBJ2-5, with 7 bases fitting TRBD1. In germline, CDR1 is SEHNR, CDR2 FQNEAQ (reference sequence). The CDR3 is made up of 15 amino acids. The V gene end was trimmed by 4 bases and the J gene end by 3 bases; junction bases not matched to a gene: 8. CDR3 in DNA: TGTGCCAGCAGCTACCGACAGGGAATAGAAGAGACCCAGTACTTC. It translates to CASSYRQGIEETQYF.

The V and J genes are TRBV5-4 and TRBJ2-4; D is unresolved. Germline assignment: CDR1 SGHNT and CDR2 YYREEE (reference sequence). Trimming pared 2 bases from V and 5 bases from J, leaving 14 bases between. The CDR3 has 15 residues. This CDR3 is CASSFFTDGQNIQYF. The CDR3 region has the DNA TGTGCCAGCAGCTTTTTCACAGATGGCCAAAACATTCAGTACTTC.

This chain links TRBV30 with TRBJ1-1, with 10 bases matching TRBD1. Germline lookup yields CDR1 GTSNPN and CDR2 SVGIG (reference sequence). The CDR3 has 16 residues. V shed 0 bases and J 2 bases; nucleotides not matched to a gene: 6. CDR3 in amino acids: CAWSVWDRGLNTEAFF. CDR3 bases: TGTGCCTGGAGTGTCTGGGACAGGGGATTAAACACTGAAGCTTTCTTT. The variable domain in full, completed from reference TRBV30 and TRBJ1-1, reads SQTIHQWPATLVQPVGSPLSLECTVEGTSNPNLYWYRQAAGRGLQLLFYSVGIGQISSEVPQNLSASRPQDRQFILSSKKLLLSDSGFYLCAWSVWDRGLNTEAFFGQGTRLTVV.

The chain employs TRBV6-6 and TRBJ2-5; D is undetermined. The DNA end favors TRBJ2-7, so the J call may be wrong. CDR3 size: 11 residues. Germline CDR1 MNHNY, CDR2 SVGAGI (reference sequence). The CDR3 loop reads CASSWNYEQYF. The CDR3, as DNA: TGTGCCAGCAGTTGGAACTACGAGCAGTACTTC.

V and J are TRBV18 and TRBJ1-2, with D hard to call. Germline-derived CDR1 and CDR2 are KGHSH and LQKENI. Trimming took 3 bases from V and 3 from J, leaving 14 bases between them. The length of the CDR3 is 15 residues. CDR3 sequence: CASSPSRAVDYGYTF. For the CDR3, the DNA is TGTGCCAGCTCACCCAGTCGTGCGGTGGACTATGGCTACACCTTC.

The chain combines TRBV28 with TRBJ2-5; TRBD1 matches at 10 bases. This CDR3 spans 16 amino acids. The germline gives CDR1 MDHEN, CDR2 SYDVKM. Trimming took 3 bases from V and 0 from J; bases not matched to a gene: 4. The CDR3 loop is CASSFRTGGNQETQYF. The CDR3 bases are TGTGCCAGCAGTTTTCGGACAGGGGGGAACCAAGAGACCCAGTACTTC.

This clone was seen just once. The chain employs TRBV28 and TRBJ1-5; weak D call: TRBD1 (6 bases). Germline V gene sequence: CDR1 MDHEN, CDR2 SYDVKM. With 3 bases removed from V and 0 bases from J, the gap between germline ends came to 18 bases. The CDR3 totals 18 residues. The CDR3 sequence is CASSFGPSQGYSNQPQHF. CDR3 DNA sequence: TGTGCCAGCAGTTTCGGCCCCTCGCAGGGGTATAGCAATCAGCCCCAGCATTTT.